Below are 32 T cell receptor beta chains sequenced from a single sample in a study of blood T cell repertoires in COVID-19. The assay was immunoSEQ multiplex PCR, and TCRdb's table has in-frame clones only and misses some. The profile covers more than 60,000 clones, with around 90% appearing a single time and approximately 15% taken by the ten largest. The sample taken for sequencing was peripheral blood. These receptor sequences come from a woman older than 75 with active or convalescent COVID-19.

This clone has just one count. The chain recombines TRBV2 with TRBJ1-2; D possibly corresponds to TRBD1 (6 bases). The germline V and J ends were trimmed by 3 bases and 2 bases, with 10 bases remaining between them. The CDR3 spans 14 residues. Germline values: CDR1 SNHLY, CDR2 FYNNEI. The CDR3 DNA follows: TGTGCCAGCAGTGACGACAGGCGAAACTATGGCTACACCTTC. As protein: CASSDDRRNYGYTF.

This clone has just one count. This chain uses TRBV6-2 or TRBV6-3 with TRBJ1-2; tentative D call: TRBD1 (5 bases). The CDR3 has 15 amino acids. Trimming shortened V by 5 bases and J by 6 bases, and 19 bases separated the two germline ends. The germline V gene has CDR1 MNHEY and CDR2 SVGEGT. CDR3 nucleotide sequence: TGTGCCAGCAGTCCCTGGGGAGGGGCCCGCGATGGCTACACCTTC. The encoded protein is CASSPWGGARDGYTF.

This chain uses TRBV7-2 with TRBJ2-1, with TRBD2 matching 7 bases. CDR1 SGHTA and CDR2 FQGNSA come from the germline V gene. This CDR3 region has 16 residues. V dropped 7 bases and J dropped 0; count of bases not matched to a gene: 9. Here the CDR3 DNA reads TGTGCCAGCAAGCCGACTAGCAAGCCCTCCTACAATGAGCAGTTCTTC. Amino acid sequence: CASKPTSKPSYNEQFF. Combining the CDR3 with reference TRBV7-2 and TRBJ2-1 gives the whole variable domain GAGVSQSPSNKVTEKGKDVELRCDPISGHTALYWYRQSLGQGLEFLIYFQGNSAPDKSGLPSDRFSAERTGGSVSTLTIQRTQQEDSAVYLCASKPTSKPSYNEQFFGPGTRLTVL.

This chain connects TRBV19 to TRBJ1-4, with D possibly being TRBD1 (5 bases). CDR3 size: 17 residues. With 3 bases removed from V and 4 bases from J, the gap between germline ends came to 18 bases. Germline assignment: CDR1 LNHDA and CDR2 SQIVND (reference sequence). The CDR3 DNA is TGTGCCAGTAGTATGAGGCCAAGTGGGGCCCGTAATGAAAAACTGTTTTTT. Amino acid sequence: CASSMRPSGARNEKLFF. The variable domain in full, completed from reference TRBV19 and TRBJ1-4, reads DGGITQSPKYLFRKEGQNVTLSCEQNLNHDAMYWYRQDPGQGLRLIYYSQIVNDFQKGDIAEGYSVSREKKESFPLTVTSAQKNPTAFYLCASSMRPSGARNEKLFFGSGTQLSVL.

The chain carries TRBV7-2 and TRBJ2-7, with D possibly being TRBD2 (6 bases). The V gene lost 1 base and the J gene lost 3 bases, with 16 bases spanning the gap. The germline V gene has CDR1 SGHTA and CDR2 FQGNSA. The CDR3 is 16 residues long. CDR3: CASSLEGGGSFYEQYF. In DNA form, the CDR3 reads TGTGCCAGCAGCTTAGAGGGTGGGGGGAGCTTCTACGAGCAGTACTTC.

The chain joins TRBV5-1 to TRBJ2-5, with D perhaps TRBD2 (5 bases). Trimming removed 4 bases at V and 5 bases at J, with 12 bases between. Germline V gene lookup returns CDR1 SGHRS and CDR2 YFSETQ. This CDR3 comprises 13 residues. For the CDR3, the DNA is TGCGCCAGCAGCGCATCTAGCTTCGAGACCCAGTACTTC. Translated, it gives CASSASSFETQYF.

This sequence joins TRBV2 and TRBJ1-1; D unresolved. Trimming cost V 10 bases and J 1 base, with 7 bases left between them. The CDR3 runs 11 residues. CDR1 and CDR2 (germline): SNHLY, FYNNEI. For the CDR3, the DNA is TGTGCCACCGCAGAGAACACTGAAGCTTTCTTT. This gives the protein CATAENTEAFF.

J is TRBJ2-3 and V is TRBV7-2; TRBD2 might be the D (5 bases). The V and J ends lost 5 bases and 3 bases respectively, with 18 bases between them. The CDR3 sequence is 16 residues long. The germline V gene has CDR1 SGHTA and CDR2 FQGNSA. The CDR3 region is CASSPPGLAGTDTQYF. The CDR3 nucleotides read TGTGCCAGCAGCCCGCCCGGTCTAGCCGGGACAGATACGCAGTATTTT.

The rearrangement joins TRBV24-1 to TRBJ2-3; 9 nucleotides match TRBD1. This CDR3 has 18 amino acids. J was trimmed by 0 bases and V by 2 bases; bases with no gene match: 8. In germline, CDR1 is KGHDR, CDR2 SFDVKD. In nucleotides, the CDR3 is TGTGCCACCAGTGATTCGGACAGGGGACCCTCTAGCACAGATACGCAGTATTTT. It translates to CATSDSDRGPSSTDTQYF.

The chain links TRBV7-2 to TRBJ2-3, with 9 bases identical to TRBD2. The CDR3 length is 18 residues. V was pared by 5 bases and J by 1 base, with 13 bases of the junction left unmatched. CDR1 and CDR2 (germline): SGHTA, FQGNSA. CDR3 sequence reads: CASSPPGLASGGTDTQYF. In DNA form, the CDR3 reads TGTGCCAGCAGCCCGCCCGGACTTGCTAGCGGGGGCACAGATACGCAGTATTTT.

The CDR3 here is CASSIGGRGTEAFF. The CDR3 region has the DNA TGTGCCAGTAGTATAGGGGGCAGGGGCACTGAAGCTTTCTTT. The chain combines TRBV19 with TRBJ1-1; D is possibly TRBD1 (6 bases). CDR1 and CDR2 (germline): LNHDA, SQIVND (reference sequence). V was cut by 1 base and J by 4 bases, with 10 bases left in between. This CDR3 has 14 residues.

The chain joins TRBV19 to TRBJ2-3; a weak D match, TRBD1 (6 bases). The CDR3 length is 15 residues. Germline V gives CDR1 LNHDA, CDR2 SQIVND (reference sequence). The V and J ends lost 2 bases and 4 bases respectively, with 13 bases between them. CDR3: CASSILGAGADTQYF. The CDR3 nucleotides are TGTGCCAGTAGTATACTGGGGGCAGGCGCAGATACGCAGTATTTT.

The chain carries TRBV6-1 and TRBJ2-1; 8 positions agree with TRBD2. CDR3 size: 16 residues. The ends lost 2 bases at V and 8 bases at J; junction bases unmatched: 11. Germline assignment: CDR1 MNHNS and CDR2 SASEGT. The CDR3 region has the DNA TGTGCCAGCAGTGAATTGGTCGGGGGGGCCTTGGATGAGCAGTTCTTC. This gives the protein CASSELVGGALDEQFF.

This chain joins TRBV28 and TRBJ1-1; TRBD1 is a possible D gene (6 bases). V lost 5 bases and J lost 0, with 22 bases in between. In germline, CDR1 is MDHEN, CDR2 SYDVKM. This CDR3 region has 18 residues. The CDR3 loop is CASSALRYRAIMNTEAFF. The CDR3 DNA reads TGTGCCAGCAGTGCTCTCAGGTACAGGGCAATTATGAACACTGAAGCTTTCTTT.

V gene TRBV7-2 combines with J gene TRBJ1-2; tentative D call: TRBD1 (6 bases). The V gene lost 5 bases and the J gene lost 5 bases, with 21 bases spanning the gap. The CDR3 is 16 residues long. Germline V lookup: CDR1 SGHTA, CDR2 FQGNSA. The CDR3: CASSLPLRDTLYGYTF. CDR3 nucleotide sequence: TGTGCCAGCAGCCTCCCCTTAAGGGACACACTTTATGGCTACACCTTC.

The chain is built from TRBV28 and TRBJ1-6; 7 bases line up with TRBD1. Trimming removed 5 bases from V and 6 bases from J; junction bases left unmatched: 7. Germline values: CDR1 MDHEN, CDR2 SYDVKM. The CDR3 sequence is 15 residues long. The CDR3 DNA reads as TGTGCCAGCAGTCCCCGGACAGGAAGTAATTCACCCCTCCACTTT. This codes for CASSPRTGSNSPLHF.

The rearrangement uses TRBV27 and TRBJ1-4, with 8 bases that match TRBD1. The V and J ends lost 0 bases and 7 bases, in that order; junction bases with no gene match: 1. The CDR3 runs 14 residues. CDR1 and CDR2 (germline): MNHEY, SMNVEV (reference sequence). The CDR3 protein is CASSLSGQVEKLFF. In DNA form, the CDR3 reads TGTGCCAGCAGTTTATCGGGACAGGTTGAAAAACTGTTTTTT.

The chain links TRBV6-4 to TRBJ1-5; a weak D match, TRBD1 (5 bases). Trimming took off 6 bases at V and 4 bases at J, with 10 bases between the two ends. The CDR3 contains 13 residues. CDR1 and CDR2 from the germline V gene are MRHNA and SNTAGT. CDR3 DNA: TGTGCCAGCAGCCCACAGGAGAATCAGCCCCAGCATTTT. This encodes CASSPQENQPQHF.

The chain has TRBV15 and TRBJ2-5, with 10 bases matching TRBD2. This CDR3 spans 16 amino acids. J lost 4 bases, V lost 0 bases, and 5 bases had no gene match. Germline CDR1 LNHNV, CDR2 YYDKDF (reference sequence). The CDR3: CATSRDTAGGRETQYF. CDR3 DNA sequence: TGTGCCACCAGCAGAGATACAGCGGGGGGGCGAGAGACCCAGTACTTC.

The CDR3 coding sequence is TGTGCCAGCAGCTCAGGGGCAGGGCAGTACAATGAGCAGTTCTTC. This translates into CASSSGAGQYNEQFF. The J gene is TRBJ2-1, the V gene TRBV9; TRBD1 might be the D (6 bases). The CDR3 extends over 15 amino acids. Between the trimmed V and J ends, which lost 4 bases and 4 bases, there was a span of 15 bases. In germline, CDR1 is SGDLS, CDR2 YYNGEE.

This clone was observed once. The chain links TRBV1 to TRBJ2-7; TRBD2 is taken as the D call from the table, unchecked against the DNA. TRBV1 is reported as a pseudogene. The CDR3 runs to 14 residues. CDR3 DNA: TGCACCAGCAACGCGGGGGGACCTTTCTACGAGCAGTACTTC. It yields the protein CTSNAGGPFYEQYF.

V is TRBV7-2 and J is TRBJ1-6; TRBD1 might be the D (6 bases). This CDR3 is 15 amino acids long. Germline V gene lookup returns CDR1 SGHTA and CDR2 FQGNSA. With 3 bases removed from V and 7 bases from J, the gap between germline ends came to 13 bases. In DNA, the CDR3 is TGTGCCAGCAGCTTTATGAACAGGGAGAATTCACCCCTCCACTTT. Protein: CASSFMNRENSPLHF.

V is TRBV30 and J is TRBJ2-7; D not resolved. This CDR3 has 11 residues. V was cut by 4 bases and J by 2 bases, with 6 bases left in between. The germline CDR1 and CDR2 sequences are GTSNPN and SVGIG (reference sequence). CDR3 sequence reads: CAWNPAYEQYF. In DNA form, the CDR3 reads TGTGCCTGGAACCCAGCCTACGAGCAGTACTTC.

The rearrangement joins TRBV28 to TRBJ1-1; 7 bases fit TRBD1. The CDR3 covers 14 residues. The germline gives CDR1 MDHEN, CDR2 SYDVKM. The ends lost 5 bases at V and 0 bases at J; junction bases unmatched: 3. CDR3 loop: CASSRQGLNTEAFF. The CDR3 region has the DNA TGTGCCAGCAGTCGACAGGGCTTGAACACTGAAGCTTTCTTT.

This chain connects TRBV19 to TRBJ1-1, with D unclear. Germline V gives CDR1 LNHDA, CDR2 SQIVND (reference sequence). Deletions cut 5 bases from V and 5 bases from J, with 15 bases between. This CDR3 contains 14 residues. The CDR3 nucleotides are TGTGCCAGTAGTTTCCGTGTCCCGAGGACTGAAGCTTTCTTT. This sequence encodes CASSFRVPRTEAFF.

The V and J genes are TRBV27 and TRBJ2-7; D not resolved. The CDR3 extends over 13 amino acids. The germline CDR1 and CDR2 sequences are MNHEY and SMNVEV (reference sequence). The germline V and J ends were trimmed by 2 bases and 4 bases, with 9 bases remaining between them. CDR3 residues: CASSLGVFYEQYF. The DNA of the CDR3 is TGTGCCAGCAGTTTAGGAGTATTTTACGAGCAGTACTTC.

The chain carries TRBV2 and TRBJ1-4, with 7 bases identical to TRBD1. There are 12 residues in the CDR3. The V and J ends lost 8 bases and 8 bases, in that order; junction bases with no gene match: 5. Germline loops: CDR1 SNHLY, CDR2 FYNNEI. The chain's CDR3 is CASHRGGEKLFF. CDR3 in DNA: TGTGCCAGCCACAGGGGAGGCGAAAAACTGTTTTTT.

This chain links TRBV5-1 with TRBJ1-5; tentative D call: TRBD1 (6 bases). V was trimmed by 0 bases and J by 3 bases, leaving 10 bases between them. From germline, CDR1 is SGHRS and CDR2 YFSETQ. The CDR3 has 15 amino acids. The CDR3 DNA sequence: TGCGCCAGCAGCTTGGAGGGGGAATTCAATCAGCCCCAGCATTTT. Translation: CASSLEGEFNQPQHF.

This clone was seen a single time. CDR3 in amino acids: CASSDRVFDTIYF. DNA for the CDR3: TGTGCCAGCAGTGACAGGGTTTTTGACACCATATATTTT. The V gene is TRBV2, the J gene TRBJ1-3; D possibly corresponds to TRBD1 (5 bases). Germline CDR1 is SNHLY and CDR2 is FYNNEI. This CDR3 is built from 13 residues. Trimming cost V 3 bases and J 8 bases, with 11 bases left between them.

J is TRBJ2-2 and V is TRBV19, with unresolved D. The CDR3 runs 15 residues. V was clipped by 3 bases and J by 4 bases, with 12 bases between them. Looked up from germline, CDR1 is LNHDA and CDR2 is SQIVND (reference sequence). The CDR3 DNA follows: TGTGCCAGTAGTATCGTGGCGAGACTCACCGGGGAGCTGTTTTTT. This codes for CASSIVARLTGELFF.

DNA of the CDR3: TGTGCCAGCAGTGCCTTGGGACAGGGAACAGGCAATGAGCAGTTCTTC. Amino acids: CASSALGQGTGNEQFF. This chain connects TRBV6-1 to TRBJ2-1; 9 bases align to TRBD1. CDR3 length: 16 amino acids. Looked up from germline, CDR1 is MNHNS and CDR2 is SASEGT. Trimming at V came to 4 bases and at J to 6 bases, leaving 10 bases not matched to a gene.

The V and J genes are TRBV28 and TRBJ1-2; a possible D gene is TRBD1 (6 bases). The CDR3 covers 15 residues. V lost 7 bases, J lost 2 bases, and 17 bases lay in between. Germline V lookup: CDR1 MDHEN, CDR2 SYDVKM. Here the CDR3 reads CASTRRQGSNYGYTF. DNA for the CDR3: TGTGCCAGCACCCGAAGGCAGGGGTCGAACTATGGCTACACCTTC.